These 10 T cell receptor beta chains came from one sample sequenced in a study of PD-1 blockade in mismatch repair-deficient tumors. TCRdb's copy holds only in-frame clones and misses some; the assay was immunoSEQ multiplex PCR. This table has roughly 50,000 clones, around 82% appearing once. The sequences come from peripheral blood, collected 4 weeks after starting pembrolizumab. The receptors originated from an adult with mismatch repair-deficient cancer.

This clone occurred once. This sequence joins TRBV19 and TRBJ1-4; unclear D gene. Germline values: CDR1 LNHDA, CDR2 SQIVND (reference sequence). V dropped 7 bases and J dropped 10 bases, with 22 bases sitting between them. The CDR3 extends over 15 amino acids. The CDR3 DNA reads TGTGCCAGTAAAGCCCCGGCCCGGGCGGAGGGAAAACTGTTTTTT. This codes for CASKAPARAEGKLFF.

Only a few counts were recorded for this clone. J is TRBJ2-5 and V is TRBV15; TRBD2 agrees at 12 bases. The CDR3 is 14 amino acids. Germline trimming cut 5 bases from V and 5 bases from J; bases unmatched to any gene: 3. CDR1 and CDR2 from the germline V gene are LNHNV and YYDKDF (reference sequence). CDR3 in DNA: TGTGCCACCAGCGTCACTAGCGGGAGGGAGACCCAGTACTTC. This gives the protein CATSVTSGRETQYF.

The V and J genes are TRBV11-1 and TRBJ2-1; 7 nucleotides align to TRBD2. CDR1 and CDR2 from the germline V gene are SGHAT and FQDESV (reference sequence). This CDR3 comprises 15 residues. V gave up 5 bases and J gave up 3 bases; unmatched junction bases: 7. The CDR3 sequence: CASSRTRGGYNEQFF. DNA for the CDR3: TGTGCCAGCAGCCGCACTCGCGGGGGCTACAATGAGCAGTTCTTC.

Only one count was recorded for this clone. The chain uses TRBV7-2 and TRBJ2-1, with a possible D match to TRBD1 (5 bases). The CDR3 loop spans 16 amino acids. With 1 base removed from V and 8 bases from J, the gap between germline ends came to 18 bases. The germline V gene has CDR1 SGHTA and CDR2 FQGNSA. The DNA for the CDR3 is TGTGCCAGCAGCTTAGTGGCCATAGCTGGGGCCCATGAGCAGTTCTTC. It is translated as CASSLVAIAGAHEQFF.

The genes are TRBV7-6 and TRBJ2-2; D remains unclear. The germline CDR1 and CDR2 sequences are SGHVS and FNYEAQ. Trimming left V 0 bases short and J 6 bases short, with 8 bases between. The CDR3 runs to 14 residues. CDR3: CASSLAGDAGELFF. In nucleotides, the CDR3 is TGTGCCAGCAGCTTAGCAGGAGATGCCGGGGAGCTGTTTTTT.

The chain links TRBV10-2 to TRBJ2-6, with 7 bases that match TRBD1. Germline CDR1 reads WSHSY; CDR2 reads SAAADI. The CDR3 runs 19 residues. With V trimmed by 5 bases and J by 4 bases, 17 bases remained unmatched. CDR3 sequence reads: CASSPPSQGNTSGANVLTF. The DNA for the CDR3 is TGCGCCAGCAGTCCGCCGTCACAGGGGAATACCTCCGGGGCCAACGTCCTGACTTTC.

The CDR3 bases are TGTGCCAGCAGCCTACTACAGGGATCTGGCTACACCTTC. Amino acid sequence: CASSLLQGSGYTF. The chain links TRBV7-3 to TRBJ1-2, with a possible D match to TRBD1 (6 bases). V was pared by 5 bases and J by 7 bases, with 14 bases between. Germline V gene sequence: CDR1 SGHTA, CDR2 FQGTGA. The CDR3 has 13 residues.

This sequence joins TRBV2 and TRBJ2-1; D possibly matches TRBD1 or TRBD2 (6 bases each). The CDR3 runs 13 residues. The germline V gene encodes CDR1 SNHLY and CDR2 FYNNEI. V was clipped by 4 bases and J by 8 bases, with 12 bases between them. DNA for the CDR3: TGTGCCAGCAGTGTAGAGGGGGGCCATGAGCAGTTCTTC. It encodes CASSVEGGHEQFF.

The chain links TRBV12-5 to TRBJ1-1, with D possibly being TRBD1 (6 bases). Trimming removed 0 bases at V and 1 base at J, with 12 bases between. The CDR3 spans 16 residues. Germline V CDR1 and CDR2: LGHNT, FRNRAP. The CDR3 protein is CASGLVGGHQNTEAFF. Written as DNA, the CDR3 is TGTGCTAGTGGTTTGGTAGGGGGACACCAGAACACTGAAGCTTTCTTT.

J is TRBJ2-2 and V is TRBV11-2, with D possibly matching TRBD1 (5 bases). V dropped 1 base and J dropped 7 bases, with 16 bases sitting between them. The CDR3 has 16 residues. Looked up from germline, CDR1 is SGHAT and CDR2 is FQNNGV. The DNA of the CDR3 is TGTGCCAGCAGCTTAGTGGTTCTGGGGCCTATCGGGGAGCTGTTTTTT. Protein sequence: CASSLVVLGPIGELFF.